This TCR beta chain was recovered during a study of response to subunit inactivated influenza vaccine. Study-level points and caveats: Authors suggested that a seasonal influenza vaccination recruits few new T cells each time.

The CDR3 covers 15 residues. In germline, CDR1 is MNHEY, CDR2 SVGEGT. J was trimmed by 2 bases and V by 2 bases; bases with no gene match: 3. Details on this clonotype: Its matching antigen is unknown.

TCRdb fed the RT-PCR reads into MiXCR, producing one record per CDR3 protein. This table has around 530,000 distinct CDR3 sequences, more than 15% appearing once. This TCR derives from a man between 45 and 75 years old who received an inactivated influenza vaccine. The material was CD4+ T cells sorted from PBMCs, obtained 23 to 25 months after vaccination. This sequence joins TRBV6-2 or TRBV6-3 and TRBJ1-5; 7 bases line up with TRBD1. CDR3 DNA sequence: TGTGCCAGCAGTTACGCTGGACAGGGCAATCAGCCCCAGCATTTT. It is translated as CASSYAGQGNQPQHF.